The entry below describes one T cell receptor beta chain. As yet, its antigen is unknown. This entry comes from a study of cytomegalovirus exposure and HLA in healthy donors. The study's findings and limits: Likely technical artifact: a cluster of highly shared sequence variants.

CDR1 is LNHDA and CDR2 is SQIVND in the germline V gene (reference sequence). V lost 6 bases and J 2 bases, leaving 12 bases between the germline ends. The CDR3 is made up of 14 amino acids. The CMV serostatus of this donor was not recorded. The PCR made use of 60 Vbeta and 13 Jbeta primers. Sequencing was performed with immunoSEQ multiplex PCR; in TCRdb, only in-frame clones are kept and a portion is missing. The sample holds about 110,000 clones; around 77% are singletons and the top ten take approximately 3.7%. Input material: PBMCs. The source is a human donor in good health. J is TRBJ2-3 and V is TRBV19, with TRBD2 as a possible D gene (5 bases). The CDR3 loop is CASRSRVLTDTQYF. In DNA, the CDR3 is TGTGCCAGTAGATCGAGGGTACTCACAGATACGCAGTATTTT.